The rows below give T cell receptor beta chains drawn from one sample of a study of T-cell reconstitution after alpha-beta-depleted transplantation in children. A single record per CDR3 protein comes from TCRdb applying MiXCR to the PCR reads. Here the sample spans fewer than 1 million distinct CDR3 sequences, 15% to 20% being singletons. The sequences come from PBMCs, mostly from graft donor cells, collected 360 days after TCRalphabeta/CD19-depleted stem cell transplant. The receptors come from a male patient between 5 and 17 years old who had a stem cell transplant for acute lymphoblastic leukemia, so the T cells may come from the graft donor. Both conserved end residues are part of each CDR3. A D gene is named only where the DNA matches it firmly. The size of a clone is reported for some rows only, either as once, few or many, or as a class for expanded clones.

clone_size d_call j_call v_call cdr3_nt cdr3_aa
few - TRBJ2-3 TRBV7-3 TGTGCCAGCAGCTTACAATTTTCGGGAGATACGCAGTATTTT CASSLQFSGDTQYF
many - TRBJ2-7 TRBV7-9 TGTGCCAGCAGTTTCCAGACTAGTGCCTACGAGCAGTACTTC CASSFQTSAYEQYF
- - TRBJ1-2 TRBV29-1 TGCAGCGTGCCGTGGAGGGACGGTTCGATTTCCAACTATGGCTACACCTTC CSVPWRDGSISNYGYTF
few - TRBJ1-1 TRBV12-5 TGTGCTAGTGGTTTGGGGGCTCCCTCTGAAGCTTTCTTT CASGLGAPSEAFF
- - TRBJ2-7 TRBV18 TGTGCCAGCTCACCACCGTTGGCCGGGGGTTCCTACGAGCAGTACTTC CASSPPLAGGSYEQYF
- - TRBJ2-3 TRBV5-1 TGCGCCAGCAGCAGTTGGGGCCTATACACAGATACGCAGTATTTT CASSSWGLYTDTQYF
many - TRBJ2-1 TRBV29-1 TGCAGCGCCGGTCCCCATGGCGGTGGGTTTTTCTTC CSAGPHGGGFFF
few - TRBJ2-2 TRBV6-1 TGTGCCAGCAATGCCAGGGGGGGGACCGGGGAGCTGTTTTTT CASNARGGTGELFF
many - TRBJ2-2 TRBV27 TGTGCCAGCAGTTCCCCCATGCGGGACACCGGGGAGCTGTTTTTT CASSSPMRDTGELFF
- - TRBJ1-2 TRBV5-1 TGCGCCAGCAGCTTGGAAGGGTTTGGCTACACCTTC CASSLEGFGYTF
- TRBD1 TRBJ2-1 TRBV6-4 TGTGCCAGCAGTGACGGGTCAGGGGGCATGAATGAGCAGTTCTTC CASSDGSGGMNEQFF
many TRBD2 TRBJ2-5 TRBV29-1 TGCAGCGTTGAAGACCGGACTAGACGTCAAGGGACCCAGTACTTC CSVEDRTRRQGTQYF
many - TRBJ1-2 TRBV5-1 TGCGCCAGCACCCCATTAACAGGTTCATCTACCTATGGCTACACCTTC CASTPLTGSSTYGYTF
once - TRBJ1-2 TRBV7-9 TGTGCCAGCAGTCCAAGCGAGGGGATAAGTGACTATGGCTACACCTTC CASSPSEGISDYGYTF
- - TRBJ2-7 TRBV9 TGTGCCAGCAGCCCAGAGGTCACAGGCGAGCAGTACTTC CASSPEVTGEQYF
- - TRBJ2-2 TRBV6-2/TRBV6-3 TGTGCCAGCAAAAGGGGCGGGGAGCTGTTTTTT CASKRGGELFF
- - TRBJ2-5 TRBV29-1 TGCAGCGTTGAAGGTCTCGGGGTCCCGGAGACCCAGTACTTC CSVEGLGVPETQYF
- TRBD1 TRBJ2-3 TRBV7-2 TGTGCCAGCAGTCGCATTTCGGGACAGGGCCGTTCAGATACGCAGTATTTT CASSRISGQGRSDTQYF
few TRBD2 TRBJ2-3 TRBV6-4 TGTGCCAGCAGTGACTCAGGTGCGGGAGCTGGAGATACGCAGTATTTT CASSDSGAGAGDTQYF
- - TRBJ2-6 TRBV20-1 TGCAGTGCGGCGGGGTTGTGGGGGGCCAACGTCCTGACTTTC CSAAGLWGANVLTF
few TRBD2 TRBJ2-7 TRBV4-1 TGCGCCAGCAGTCAAACGGGACTAGCGGGAGGCCCTCTATCCTACGAGCAGTACTTC CASSQTGLAGGPLSYEQYF
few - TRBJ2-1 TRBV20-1 TGCAGTGCTAGAGATTGGAAAGGGGGGCACAATGAGCAGTTCTTC CSARDWKGGHNEQFF
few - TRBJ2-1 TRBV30 TGTGCCTGGACTGCCCATGTGAGGGGATTCTACAATGAGCAGTTCTTC CAWTAHVRGFYNEQFF
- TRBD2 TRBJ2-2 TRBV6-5 TGTGCCAGCAGTTACTCAGCGGGGGGGAACACCGGGGAGCTGTTTTTT CASSYSAGGNTGELFF
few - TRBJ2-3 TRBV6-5 TGTGCCAGCAGTTTAATACCGGGACAAGGAAGCGCAGATACGCAGTATTTT CASSLIPGQGSADTQYF
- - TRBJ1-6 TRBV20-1 TGCAGTGCCAGAACCGGGCGCGGAGGTTCACCCCTCCACTTT CSARTGRGGSPLHF
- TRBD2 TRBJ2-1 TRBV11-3 TGTGCCAGCAGCTTATCATGGCGGCTAGCGGGAGGCAATGAGCAGTTCTTC CASSLSWRLAGGNEQFF
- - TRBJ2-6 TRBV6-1 TGTGCCAGCCTAGCAGGTCGTGGGGCCAACGTCCTGACTTTC CASLAGRGANVLTF
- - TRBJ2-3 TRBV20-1 TGCAGTGCTAGGAGGCGGGTAGGCACAGATACGCAGTATTTT CSARRRVGTDTQYF
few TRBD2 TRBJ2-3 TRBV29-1 TGCAGCGTCCGGACTAGCGGGAGTACAGATACGCAGTATTTT CSVRTSGSTDTQYF
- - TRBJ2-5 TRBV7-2 TGTGCCAGCAGCTTAGCGGACGCGGGACAAGGGACCCAGTACTTC CASSLADAGQGTQYF
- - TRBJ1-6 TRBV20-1 TGCAGTGCTAGAGATGGCGGCGAGGTCCTCTATAATTCACCTCTCCACTTT CSARDGGEVLYNSPLHF
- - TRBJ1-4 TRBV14 TGTGCCAGCAGCCAAGAGAGGTTATGGGCTAATGAAAAACTGTTTTTT CASSQERLWANEKLFF
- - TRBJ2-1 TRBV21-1 TGTGCCAGCAGCAAGCCATCAGGATACAGGGGGCCGCAGTTCTTC CASSKPSGYRGPQFF
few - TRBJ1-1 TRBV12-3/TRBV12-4 TGTGCCAGCAGTCCCTGGGCCTTGAACACTGAAGCTTTCTTT CASSPWALNTEAFF
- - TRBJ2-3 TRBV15 TGTGCCACCAGCAGAGCAGGGGCTGGAGATACGCAGTATTTT CATSRAGAGDTQYF
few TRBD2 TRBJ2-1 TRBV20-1 TGCAGTGCTAGAGCACTAGCGGGAGTATTATACAATGAGCAGTTCTTC CSARALAGVLYNEQFF
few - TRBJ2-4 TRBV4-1 TGCGCCAGCAGCCGGCTCCCATTACTAGCCAAAAACATTCAGTACTTC CASSRLPLLAKNIQYF
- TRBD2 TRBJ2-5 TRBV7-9 TGTGCCAGCAGCCAGACTAGCGGACAAATTCAAGAGACCCAGTACTTC CASSQTSGQIQETQYF
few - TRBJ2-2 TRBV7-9 TGTGCCAGCAGCTTAGCGATGAGTCCAAGAGGCGGGGAGCTGTTTTTT CASSLAMSPRGGELFF
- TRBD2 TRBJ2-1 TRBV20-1 TGCAGTGCTAGCCACCCGGTGGCTAGCGGCATCAATGAGCAGTTCTTC CSASHPVASGINEQFF
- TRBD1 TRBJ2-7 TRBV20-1 TGCAGTGCTGAACCCGGGACAGGGCGATTCTACGAGCAGTACTTC CSAEPGTGRFYEQYF
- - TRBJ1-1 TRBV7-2 TGTGCCAGCAGCTTATGGTCTAAGGACACTGAAGCTTTCTTT CASSLWSKDTEAFF
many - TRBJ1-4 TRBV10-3 TGTGCCACCCAAGGGGCCATCTATGAAAAACTGTTTTTT CATQGAIYEKLFF